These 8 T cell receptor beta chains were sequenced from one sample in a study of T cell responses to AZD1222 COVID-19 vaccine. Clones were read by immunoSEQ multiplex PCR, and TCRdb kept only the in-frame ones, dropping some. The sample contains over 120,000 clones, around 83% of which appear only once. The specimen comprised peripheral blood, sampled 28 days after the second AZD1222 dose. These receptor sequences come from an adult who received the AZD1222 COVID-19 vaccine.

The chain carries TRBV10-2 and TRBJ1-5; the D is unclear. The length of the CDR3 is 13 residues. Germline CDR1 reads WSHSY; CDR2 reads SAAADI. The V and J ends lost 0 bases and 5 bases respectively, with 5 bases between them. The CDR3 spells CASSESMYQPQHF. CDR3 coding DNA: TGCGCCAGCAGTGAGTCAATGTATCAGCCCCAGCATTTT.

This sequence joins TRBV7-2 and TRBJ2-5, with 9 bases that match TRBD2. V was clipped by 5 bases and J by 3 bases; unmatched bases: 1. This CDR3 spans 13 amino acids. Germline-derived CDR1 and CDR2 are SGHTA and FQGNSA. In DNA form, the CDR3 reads TGTGCCAGCAGCCGCGGGGGGGAAGAGACCCAGTACTTC. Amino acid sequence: CASSRGGEETQYF.

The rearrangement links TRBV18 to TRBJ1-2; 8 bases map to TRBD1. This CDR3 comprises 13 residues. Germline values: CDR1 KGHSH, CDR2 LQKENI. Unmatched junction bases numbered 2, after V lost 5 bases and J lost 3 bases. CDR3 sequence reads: CASSSGQDYGYTF. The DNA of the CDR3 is TGTGCCAGCTCATCGGGACAGGACTATGGCTACACCTTC.

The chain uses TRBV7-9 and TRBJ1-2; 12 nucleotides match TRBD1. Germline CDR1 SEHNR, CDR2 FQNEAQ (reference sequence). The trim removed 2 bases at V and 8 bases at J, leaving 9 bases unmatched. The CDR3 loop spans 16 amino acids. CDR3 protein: CASSLTLGTGGSGYTF. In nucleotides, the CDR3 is TGTGCCAGCAGCTTAACGCTCGGGACAGGGGGCTCGGGCTACACCTTC.

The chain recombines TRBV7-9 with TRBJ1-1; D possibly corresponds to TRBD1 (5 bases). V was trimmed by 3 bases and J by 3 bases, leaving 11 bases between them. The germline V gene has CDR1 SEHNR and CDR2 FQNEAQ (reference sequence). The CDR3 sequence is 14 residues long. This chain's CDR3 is CASSLEGRYTEAFF. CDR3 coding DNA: TGTGCCAGCAGCTTGGAGGGGAGGTACACTGAAGCTTTCTTT.

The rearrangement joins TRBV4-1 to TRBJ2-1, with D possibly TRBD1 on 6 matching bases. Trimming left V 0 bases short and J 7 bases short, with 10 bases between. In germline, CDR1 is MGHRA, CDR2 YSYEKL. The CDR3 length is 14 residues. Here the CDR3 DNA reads TGCGCCAGCAGCCAAGAAAAACAGGGAAATGAGCAGTTCTTC. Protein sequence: CASSQEKQGNEQFF.

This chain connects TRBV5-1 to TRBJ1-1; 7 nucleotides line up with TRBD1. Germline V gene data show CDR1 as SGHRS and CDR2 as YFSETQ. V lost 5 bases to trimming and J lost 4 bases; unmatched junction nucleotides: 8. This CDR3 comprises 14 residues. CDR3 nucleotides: TGCGCCAGCAGTCTGACCGACAGGGTCACTGAAGCTTTCTTT. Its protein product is CASSLTDRVTEAFF.

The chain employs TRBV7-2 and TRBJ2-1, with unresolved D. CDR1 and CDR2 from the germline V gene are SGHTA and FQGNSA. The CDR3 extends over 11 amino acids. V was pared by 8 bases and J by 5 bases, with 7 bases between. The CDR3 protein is CASSIHNEQFF. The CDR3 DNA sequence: TGTGCCAGCTCTATACACAATGAGCAGTTCTTC.